The 15 T cell receptor beta chains below were found in one sample sequenced in a study of technical replicates of blood from a handful of donors. The protocol was immunoSEQ multiplex PCR, while the TCRdb copy is restricted to in-frame clones and leaves out a portion. This sample has 60,000 to 85,000 clones, with 85% to 95% found just once. Sequenced material: T cells isolated from PBMCs. Receptors were obtained from a human donor in good health.

V and J are TRBV5-6 and TRBJ2-3; 8 nucleotides match TRBD2. The V gene's germline CDR1 is SGHDT and CDR2 YYEEEE. With 4 bases clipped from V and 7 bases from J, the junction kept 11 bases outside the gene matches. CDR3 length: 15 amino acids. The DNA of the CDR3 is TGTGCCAGCAGCATGCCAGCGGGAGTATCATATACGCAGTATTTT. Translating it yields CASSMPAGVSYTQYF.

The CDR3 spells CSVDSDTQYF. DNA for the CDR3: TGCAGCGTTGACTCAGATACGCAGTATTTT. The chain uses TRBV29-1 and TRBJ2-3; D remains ambiguous. The CDR3 sequence is 10 residues long. Germline CDR1 is SQVTM and CDR2 is ANQGSEA. The V end was cut by 3 bases, the J end by 4 bases, with 2 bases between.

The chain joins TRBV19 to TRBJ2-7; weak D call: TRBD1 (6 bases). Germline V gives CDR1 LNHDA, CDR2 SQIVND (reference sequence). With 3 bases removed from V and 10 bases from J, the gap between germline ends came to 13 bases. CDR3 length: 12 residues. DNA for the CDR3: TGTGCCAGTAGTATGGGACAAGCTGAACAGTACTTC. Translation gives CASSMGQAEQYF.

J is TRBJ2-7 and V is TRBV4-1, with 8 nucleotides matching TRBD1. The CDR3 is 15 residues long. Germline V gene lookup returns CDR1 MGHRA and CDR2 YSYEKL. After removal of 4 bases from V and 7 bases from J, the junction contained 12 bases not matched to a gene. CDR3 in amino acids: CASSPRGTGRREQYF. The CDR3 DNA sequence: TGCGCCAGCAGCCCGAGAGGGACAGGCAGGAGGGAGCAGTACTTC.

The V gene is TRBV18, the J gene TRBJ1-1; no reliable D call. Germline V CDR1 and CDR2: KGHSH, LQKENI. CDR3 length equals 14 residues. Trimming stripped 6 bases from V and 2 bases from J, with 13 bases between. CDR3: CASSEYQVNTEAFF. The CDR3, as DNA: TGTGCCAGCTCCGAGTACCAGGTTAACACTGAAGCTTTCTTT.

This sequence joins TRBV25-1 and TRBJ1-2; no definite D call. Germline-derived CDR1 and CDR2 are MGHDK and SYGVNS. Between the trimmed V and J ends, which lost 5 bases and 7 bases, there was a span of 8 bases. The CDR3 extends over 11 amino acids. Written as DNA, the CDR3 is TGTGCCAGCAGTATAAGCGGTGGCTACACCTTC. Protein sequence: CASSISGGYTF.

The chain is built from TRBV4-2 and TRBJ1-1; 11 bases line up with TRBD1. Trimming took 4 bases from V and 3 from J; bases not matched to a gene: 10. The CDR3 totals 17 residues. Germline values: CDR1 LGHNA, CDR2 YNFKEQ. Written as DNA, the CDR3 is TGTGCCAGCAGCCCTCGGACAGGGGGCGATGGTTACACTGAAGCTTTCTTT. Protein sequence: CASSPRTGGDGYTEAFF.

The rearrangement joins TRBV5-4 to TRBJ2-1; D is perhaps TRBD2 (7 bases). This CDR3 region has 14 residues. Trimming took 4 bases from V and 10 from J, leaving 18 bases between them. The V gene's germline CDR1 is SGHNT and CDR2 YYREEE (reference sequence). CDR3 coding DNA: TGTGCCAGCAGCCGGGGGGCAGGGAAAGAGGAGCAGTTCTTC. As protein: CASSRGAGKEEQFF.

V and J are TRBV7-6 and TRBJ1-2; D remains unclear. Germline CDR1 SGHVS, CDR2 FNYEAQ. Trimming removed 2 bases at V and 2 bases at J, with 6 bases between. This CDR3 contains 13 residues. This CDR3 is CASSLSRNYGYTF. The CDR3 bases are TGTGCCAGCAGCTTAAGTCGGAACTATGGCTACACCTTC.

The chain couples TRBV7-8 to TRBJ2-7; D not certain. From germline, CDR1 is SGHVS and CDR2 FQNEAQ. Trimming cost V 5 bases and J 0 bases, with 14 bases left between them. There are 15 residues in the CDR3. CDR3 protein: CASSPYETISYEQYF. The CDR3 coding sequence is TGTGCCAGCAGCCCCTACGAGACAATCTCCTACGAGCAGTACTTC. Filled out from reference TRBV7-8 and TRBJ2-7, the complete variable domain reads GAGVSQSPRYKVAKRGQDVALRCDPISGHVSLFWYQQALGQGPEFLTYFQNEAQLDKSGLPSDRFFAERPEGSVSTLKIQRTQQEDSAVYLCASSPYETISYEQYFGPGTRLTVT.

The gene calls are TRBV5-4 and TRBJ2-7; D gene ambiguous. From germline, CDR1 is SGHNT and CDR2 YYREEE (reference sequence). Trimming stripped 2 bases from V and 1 base from J, with 7 bases between. The CDR3 runs to 13 residues. CDR3 region: CASSFRGSYEQYF. The CDR3 nucleotides are TGTGCCAGCAGCTTTAGAGGATCCTACGAGCAGTACTTC.

The genes are TRBV28 and TRBJ2-2, with 8 bases lining up with TRBD2. Germline CDR1 MDHEN, CDR2 SYDVKM. V shed 6 bases and J 7 bases; nucleotides not matched to a gene: 13. The CDR3 is made up of 16 amino acids. CDR3 sequence reads: CASRDGGRSMVGELFF. In nucleotides, the CDR3 is TGTGCCAGCAGAGATGGCGGGAGGAGTATGGTCGGGGAGCTGTTTTTT.

The chain joins TRBV28 to TRBJ1-4; perhaps TRBD1 as D (5 bases). The CDR3 contains 15 residues. Trimming removed 2 bases at V and 5 bases at J, with 12 bases between. Germline CDR1 MDHEN, CDR2 SYDVKM. Here the CDR3 DNA reads TGTGCCAGCAGTTTACCCCAGGGAGGGAATGAAAAACTGTTTTTT. Amino acid sequence: CASSLPQGGNEKLFF. The whole variable domain, filled in from reference TRBV28 and TRBJ1-4, reads DVKVTQSSRYLVKRTGEKVFLECVQDMDHENMFWYRQDPGLGLRLIYFSYDVKMKEKGDIPEGYSVSREKKERFSLILESASTNQTSMYLCASSLPQGGNEKLFFGSGTQLSVL.

In its sample, this clone was seen once. In DNA form, the CDR3 reads TGTGCCAGCAGCTTGATTGGGCGCTCCTACGAGCAGTACTTC. Translated, it gives CASSLIGRSYEQYF. The chain carries TRBV7-8 and TRBJ2-7; no definite D call. V lost 3 bases to trimming and J lost 0 bases, with 9 bases between them. Germline V CDR1 and CDR2: SGHVS, FQNEAQ. The CDR3 has 14 amino acids.

The chain employs TRBV19 and TRBJ2-7, with TRBD2 matching over 9 bases. V trimming: 6 bases; J trimming: 0 bases; junction bases outside the gene matches: 3. Per germline, CDR1 LNHDA and CDR2 SQIVND (reference sequence). This CDR3 spans 14 amino acids. CDR3 DNA sequence: TGTGCCAGTAGGCTAGCGGGGAGCTCCTACGAGCAGTACTTC. It yields the protein CASRLAGSSYEQYF.